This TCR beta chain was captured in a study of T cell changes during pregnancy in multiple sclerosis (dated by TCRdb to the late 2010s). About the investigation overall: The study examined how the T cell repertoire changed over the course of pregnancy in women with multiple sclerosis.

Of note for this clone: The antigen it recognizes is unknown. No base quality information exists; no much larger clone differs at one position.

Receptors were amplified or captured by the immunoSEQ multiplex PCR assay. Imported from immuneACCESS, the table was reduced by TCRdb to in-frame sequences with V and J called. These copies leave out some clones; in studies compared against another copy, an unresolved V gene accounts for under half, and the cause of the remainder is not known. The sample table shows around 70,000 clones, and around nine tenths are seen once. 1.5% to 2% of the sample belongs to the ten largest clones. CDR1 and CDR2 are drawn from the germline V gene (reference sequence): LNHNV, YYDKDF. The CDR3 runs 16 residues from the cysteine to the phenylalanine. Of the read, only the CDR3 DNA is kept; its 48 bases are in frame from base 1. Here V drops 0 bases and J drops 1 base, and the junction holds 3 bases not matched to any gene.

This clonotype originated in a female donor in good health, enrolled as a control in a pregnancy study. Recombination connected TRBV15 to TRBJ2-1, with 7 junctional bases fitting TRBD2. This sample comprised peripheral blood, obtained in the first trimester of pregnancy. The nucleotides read TGTGCCACCAGCAGAGAAGGCGGGAGTTCCTACAATGAGCAGTTCTTC. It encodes CATSREGGSSYNEQFF.